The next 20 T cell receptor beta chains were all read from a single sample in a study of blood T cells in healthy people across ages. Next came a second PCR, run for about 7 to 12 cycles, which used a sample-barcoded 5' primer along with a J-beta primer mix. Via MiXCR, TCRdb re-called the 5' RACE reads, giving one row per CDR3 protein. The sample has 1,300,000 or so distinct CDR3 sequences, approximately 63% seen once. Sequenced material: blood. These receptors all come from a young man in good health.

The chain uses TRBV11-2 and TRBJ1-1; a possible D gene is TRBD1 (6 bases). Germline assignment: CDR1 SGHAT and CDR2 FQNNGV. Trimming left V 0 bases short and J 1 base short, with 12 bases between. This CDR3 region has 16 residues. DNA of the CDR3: TGTGCCAGCAGCTTAGATCGGGTGGGGGCGAACACTGAAGCTTTCTTT. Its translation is CASSLDRVGANTEAFF.

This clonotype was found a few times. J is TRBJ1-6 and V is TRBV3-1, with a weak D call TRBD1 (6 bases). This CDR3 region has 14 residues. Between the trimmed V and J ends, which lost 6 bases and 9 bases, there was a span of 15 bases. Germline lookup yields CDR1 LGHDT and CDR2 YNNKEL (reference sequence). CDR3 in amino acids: CASRVQGEGSPLHF. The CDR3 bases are TGTGCCAGCAGGGTACAGGGAGAGGGTTCACCCCTCCACTTT.

For the CDR3, the DNA is TGCAGCGTTGATATCGGCTTGGAGCAGTTCTTC. Its protein product is CSVDIGLEQFF. The chain is built from TRBV29-1 and TRBJ2-1; D gene uncertain. Germline values: CDR1 SQVTM, CDR2 ANQGSEA. Trimming shortened V by 3 bases and J by 10 bases, and 10 bases separated the two germline ends. The CDR3 runs to 11 residues.

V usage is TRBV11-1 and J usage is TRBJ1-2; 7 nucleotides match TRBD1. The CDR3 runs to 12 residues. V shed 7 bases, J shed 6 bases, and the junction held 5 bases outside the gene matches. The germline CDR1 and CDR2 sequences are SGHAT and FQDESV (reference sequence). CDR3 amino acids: CASTKTGNGYTF. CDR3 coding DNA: TGTGCCAGCACCAAGACAGGGAATGGCTACACCTTC.

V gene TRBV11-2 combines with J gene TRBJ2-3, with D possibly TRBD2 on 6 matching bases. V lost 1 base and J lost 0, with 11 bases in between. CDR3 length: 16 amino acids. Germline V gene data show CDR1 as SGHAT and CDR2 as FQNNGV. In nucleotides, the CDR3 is TGTGCCAGCAGCTTAGGGGCGGGGCGAAGCACAGATACGCAGTATTTT. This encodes CASSLGAGRSTDTQYF. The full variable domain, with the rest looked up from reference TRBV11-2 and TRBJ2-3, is EAGVAQSPRYKIIEKRQSVAFWCNPISGHATLYWYQQILGQGPKLLIQFQNNGVVDDSQLPKDRFSAERLKGVDSTLKIQPAKLEDSAVYLCASSLGAGRSTDTQYFGPGTRLTVL.

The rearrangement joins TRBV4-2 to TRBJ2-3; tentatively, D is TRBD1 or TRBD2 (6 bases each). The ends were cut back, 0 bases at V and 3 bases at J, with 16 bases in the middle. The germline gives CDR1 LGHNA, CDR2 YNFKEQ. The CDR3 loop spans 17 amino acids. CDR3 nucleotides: TGTGCCAGCAGCCAAGATCTCGGGCAGGGGAGGACAGATACGCAGTATTTT. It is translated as CASSQDLGQGRTDTQYF.

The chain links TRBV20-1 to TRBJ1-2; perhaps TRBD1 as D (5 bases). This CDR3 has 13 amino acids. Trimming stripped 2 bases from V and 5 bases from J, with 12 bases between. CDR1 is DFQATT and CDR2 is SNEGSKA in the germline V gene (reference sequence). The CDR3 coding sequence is TGCAGTGCTAGAATGGGGGGGGATTATGGCTACACCTTC. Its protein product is CSARMGGDYGYTF.

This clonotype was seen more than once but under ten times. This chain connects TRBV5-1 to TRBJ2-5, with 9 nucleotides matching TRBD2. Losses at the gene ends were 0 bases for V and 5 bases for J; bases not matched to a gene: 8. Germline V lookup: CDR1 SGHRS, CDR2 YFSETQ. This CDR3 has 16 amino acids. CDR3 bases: TGCGCCAGCAGCTTGGTGGGTAGCGGGAGACAGGAGACCCAGTACTTC. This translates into CASSLVGSGRQETQYF.

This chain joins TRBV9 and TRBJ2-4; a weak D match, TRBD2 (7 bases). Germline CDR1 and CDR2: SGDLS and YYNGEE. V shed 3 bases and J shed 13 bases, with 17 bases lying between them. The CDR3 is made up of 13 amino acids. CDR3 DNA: TGTGCCAGCAGCGCGGACAGTGCGGGAGAGCAGTACTTC. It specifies CASSADSAGEQYF.

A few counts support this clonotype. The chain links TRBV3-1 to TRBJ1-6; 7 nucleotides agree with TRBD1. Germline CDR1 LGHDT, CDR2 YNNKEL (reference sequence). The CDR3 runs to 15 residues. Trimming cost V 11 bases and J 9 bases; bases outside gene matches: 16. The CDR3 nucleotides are TGTGCCGCACAAACAGGGGTATCAACCATTTCACCCCTCCACTTT. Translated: CAAQTGVSTISPLHF.

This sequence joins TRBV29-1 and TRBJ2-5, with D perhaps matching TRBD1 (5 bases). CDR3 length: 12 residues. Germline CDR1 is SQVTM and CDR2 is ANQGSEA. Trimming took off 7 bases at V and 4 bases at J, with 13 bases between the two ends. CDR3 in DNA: TGCAGCGAAACAGGATTGGGAGAGACCCAGTACTTC. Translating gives CSETGLGETQYF.

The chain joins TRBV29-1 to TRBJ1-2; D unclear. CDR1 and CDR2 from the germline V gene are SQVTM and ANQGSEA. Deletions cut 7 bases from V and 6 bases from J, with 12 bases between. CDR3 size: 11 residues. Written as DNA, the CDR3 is TGCAGCGGGACGGAAGCGAATGGCTACACCTTC. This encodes CSGTEANGYTF.

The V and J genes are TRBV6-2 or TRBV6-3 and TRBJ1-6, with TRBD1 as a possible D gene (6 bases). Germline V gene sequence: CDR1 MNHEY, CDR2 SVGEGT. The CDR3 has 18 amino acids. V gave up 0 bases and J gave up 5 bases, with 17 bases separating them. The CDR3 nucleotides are TGTGCCAGCAGTTACTCGAGATCGGACAGCCGACATAATTCACCCCTCCACTTT. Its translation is CASSYSRSDSRHNSPLHF.

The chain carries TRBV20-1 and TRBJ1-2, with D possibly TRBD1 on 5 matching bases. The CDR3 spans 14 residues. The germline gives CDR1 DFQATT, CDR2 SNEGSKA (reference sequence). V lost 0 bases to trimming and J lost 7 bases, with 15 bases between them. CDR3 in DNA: TGCAGTGCTAGAGATATGAAGGGGCAGATTGGCTACACCTTC. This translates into CSARDMKGQIGYTF.

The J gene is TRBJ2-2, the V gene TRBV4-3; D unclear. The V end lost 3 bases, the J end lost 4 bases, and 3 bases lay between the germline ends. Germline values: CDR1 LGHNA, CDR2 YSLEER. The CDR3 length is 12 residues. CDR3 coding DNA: TGCGCCAGCAGCCAGTTCACCGGGGAGCTGTTTTTT. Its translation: CASSQFTGELFF.

CDR3 loop: CASSATGTGRVLAKNIQYF. CDR3 in DNA: TGTGCCAGCAGCGCGACCGGGACAGGGAGGGTCCTAGCCAAAAACATTCAGTACTTC. V and J are TRBV21-1 and TRBJ2-4; TRBD1 is the table's D call, not checked against the DNA. TRBV21-1 is termed a pseudogene. The CDR3 runs to 19 residues.

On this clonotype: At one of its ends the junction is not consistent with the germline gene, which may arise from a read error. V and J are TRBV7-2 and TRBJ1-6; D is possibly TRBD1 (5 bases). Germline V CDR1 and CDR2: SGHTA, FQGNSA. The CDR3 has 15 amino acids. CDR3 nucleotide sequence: TGTGCCGGCAGCCGTCGACAGAGCCGTAATTCACCCCTCCACTTT. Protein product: CAGSRRQSRNSPLHF.

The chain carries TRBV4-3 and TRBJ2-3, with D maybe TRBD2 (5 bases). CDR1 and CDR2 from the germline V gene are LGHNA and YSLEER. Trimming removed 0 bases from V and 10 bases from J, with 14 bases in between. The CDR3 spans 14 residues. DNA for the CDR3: TGCGCCAGCAGCCAAGATCCTAGCACTTCGGCGCAGTATTTT. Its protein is CASSQDPSTSAQYF.

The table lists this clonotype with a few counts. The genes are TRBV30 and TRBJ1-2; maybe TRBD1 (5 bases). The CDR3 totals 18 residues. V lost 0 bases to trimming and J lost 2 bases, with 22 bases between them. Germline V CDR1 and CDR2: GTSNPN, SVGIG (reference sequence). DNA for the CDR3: TGTGCCTGGAGTGTACGGACCCAGCGCGTTCGGGGGAACTATGGCTACACCTTC. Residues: CAWSVRTQRVRGNYGYTF.

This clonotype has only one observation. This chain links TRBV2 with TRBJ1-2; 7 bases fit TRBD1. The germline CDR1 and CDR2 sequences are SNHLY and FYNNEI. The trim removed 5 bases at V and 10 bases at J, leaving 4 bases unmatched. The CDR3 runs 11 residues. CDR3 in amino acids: CASSPTGAYTF. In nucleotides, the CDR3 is TGTGCCAGCAGTCCCACAGGGGCCTACACCTTC.